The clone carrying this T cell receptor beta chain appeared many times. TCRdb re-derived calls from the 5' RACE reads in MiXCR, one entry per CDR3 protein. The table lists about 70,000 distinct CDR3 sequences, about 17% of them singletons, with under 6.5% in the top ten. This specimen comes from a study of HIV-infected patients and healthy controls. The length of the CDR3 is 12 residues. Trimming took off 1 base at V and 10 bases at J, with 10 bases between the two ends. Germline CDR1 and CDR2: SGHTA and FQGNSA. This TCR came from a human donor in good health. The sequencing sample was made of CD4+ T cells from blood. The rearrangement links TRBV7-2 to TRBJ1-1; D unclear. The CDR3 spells CASSLERASAFF. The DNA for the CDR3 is TGTGCCAGCAGCTTAGAGAGGGCATCAGCTTTCTTT.